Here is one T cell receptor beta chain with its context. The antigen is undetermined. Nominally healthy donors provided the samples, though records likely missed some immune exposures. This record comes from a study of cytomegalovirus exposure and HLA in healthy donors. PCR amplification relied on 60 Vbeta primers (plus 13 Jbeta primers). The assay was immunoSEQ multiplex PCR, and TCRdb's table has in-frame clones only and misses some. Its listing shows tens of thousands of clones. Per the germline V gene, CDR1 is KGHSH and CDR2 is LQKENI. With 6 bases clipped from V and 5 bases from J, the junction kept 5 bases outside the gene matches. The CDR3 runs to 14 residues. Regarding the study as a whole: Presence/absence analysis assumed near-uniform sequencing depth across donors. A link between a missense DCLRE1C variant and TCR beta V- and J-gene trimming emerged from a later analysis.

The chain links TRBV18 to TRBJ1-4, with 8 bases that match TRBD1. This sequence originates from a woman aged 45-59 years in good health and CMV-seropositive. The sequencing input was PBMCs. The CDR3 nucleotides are TGTGCCAGCTCCCGAGGACAGGGAAATGAAAAACTGTTTTTT. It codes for CASSRGQGNEKLFF.